Listed below are T cell receptor beta chains from one sample, sequenced in a study of PD-1 blockade in mismatch repair-deficient tumors. Assay used: immunoSEQ multiplex PCR; TCRdb lists only in-frame clones, some missing. In the table there are over 30,000 clones, around 80% of which are singletons. Specimen: PBMCs, collected 6 weeks after starting pembrolizumab. The receptors originated from an adult with mismatch repair-deficient cancer. The CDR3 runs from the conserved cysteine through the conserved F or W. Fields, in order: clone size, V gene, J gene, D gene, CDR3 DNA, CDR3 protein. A D gene is named only where the DNA matches it firmly. For some rows the clone size is stated as once, few or many, or as a class when expanded; others skip it.

clone_size: -; v_call: TRBV28; j_call: TRBJ2-2; d_call: TRBD2; cdr3_nt: TGTGCCAGCAGTTTCTCACCTGGACTAGGGGCAGGGGAGCTGTTTTTT; cdr3_aa: CASSFSPGLGAGELFF
clone_size: -; v_call: TRBV29-1; j_call: TRBJ2-3; d_call: TRBD2; cdr3_nt: TGCAGCGTGACCCCCGGGGGGATAAGCACAGATACGCAGTATTTT; cdr3_aa: CSVTPGGISTDTQYF
clone_size: -; v_call: TRBV19; j_call: TRBJ2-3; d_call: -; cdr3_nt: TGTGCCAGTAGTATAGCGGTTTTCACAGATACGCAGTATTTT; cdr3_aa: CASSIAVFTDTQYF
clone_size: -; v_call: TRBV5-1; j_call: TRBJ1-4; d_call: TRBD1; cdr3_nt: TGCGCCAGCAGCCCCGGGACAGGAGGGGAAAAACTGTTTTTT; cdr3_aa: CASSPGTGGEKLFF
clone_size: -; v_call: TRBV6-1; j_call: TRBJ1-5; d_call: TRBD1; cdr3_nt: TGTGCCAGCAGAGGGGGCGGAGATAGCAATCAGCCCCAGCATTTT; cdr3_aa: CASRGGGDSNQPQHF
clone_size: -; v_call: TRBV19; j_call: TRBJ1-2; d_call: -; cdr3_nt: TGTGCCAGTAGTATACCCGGACATCGGCAGGATGGCTACACCTTC; cdr3_aa: CASSIPGHRQDGYTF
clone_size: -; v_call: TRBV28; j_call: TRBJ2-1; d_call: TRBD2; cdr3_nt: TGTGCCAGCGCTGCTTTAAAGGGGAGCGGGGAGTCCTACAATGAGCAGTTCTTC; cdr3_aa: CASAALKGSGESYNEQFF
clone_size: -; v_call: TRBV7-3; j_call: TRBJ2-3; d_call: TRBD2; cdr3_nt: TGTGCCAGCAGCAAAGGGCTAGCGGGGACCACAGATACGCAGTATTTT; cdr3_aa: CASSKGLAGTTDTQYF
clone_size: -; v_call: TRBV5-1; j_call: TRBJ2-7; d_call: -; cdr3_nt: TGCGCCAGCAGCCCCTTAGACAGTTACGACGAGCAGTACTTC; cdr3_aa: CASSPLDSYDEQYF
clone_size: -; v_call: TRBV19; j_call: TRBJ1-5; d_call: -; cdr3_nt: TGTGCCAGTAGTGAGAGGTATCAGCCCCAGCATTTT; cdr3_aa: CASSERYQPQHF
clone_size: -; v_call: TRBV6-4; j_call: TRBJ2-1; d_call: -; cdr3_nt: TGTGCCAGCAGTGACTCGGAGCTCGGTGAGCAGTTCTTC; cdr3_aa: CASSDSELGEQFF
clone_size: once; v_call: TRBV2; j_call: TRBJ2-2; d_call: -; cdr3_nt: TGTGCCAGCAGTGAAGTTTACGGGGGCGGGGAGCTGTTTTTT; cdr3_aa: CASSEVYGGGELFF
clone_size: -; v_call: TRBV30; j_call: TRBJ2-1; d_call: TRBD1; cdr3_nt: TGTGCCTGGAGTTCGGACAGGGGGCCCTACAATGAGCAGTTCTTC; cdr3_aa: CAWSSDRGPYNEQFF
clone_size: -; v_call: TRBV27; j_call: TRBJ2-7; d_call: TRBD2; cdr3_nt: TGTGCCAGCAGTTTCATGACTAGCGGGAGCTCCTACGAGCAGTACTTC; cdr3_aa: CASSFMTSGSSYEQYF
clone_size: once; v_call: TRBV28; j_call: TRBJ1-4; d_call: -; cdr3_nt: TGTGCCAGCAGTTTACTACAGCGGGGGGAAAAACTGTTTTTT; cdr3_aa: CASSLLQRGEKLFF
clone_size: -; v_call: TRBV19; j_call: TRBJ1-3; d_call: TRBD1; cdr3_nt: TGTGCCAGTAGTCCAGGACAGGCCTCCTCTGGAAACACCATATATTTT; cdr3_aa: CASSPGQASSGNTIYF
clone_size: -; v_call: TRBV5-4; j_call: TRBJ2-5; d_call: -; cdr3_nt: TGTGCCAGCAGCTTGCCAGAAGAGACCCAGTACTTC; cdr3_aa: CASSLPEETQYF
clone_size: -; v_call: TRBV4-2; j_call: TRBJ1-1; d_call: -; cdr3_nt: TGTGCCAGCAGCCAAGATGCTGAGGGCCTCTTCAAAGCTTTCTTT; cdr3_aa: CASSQDAEGLFKAFF
clone_size: -; v_call: TRBV7-9; j_call: TRBJ1-6; d_call: -; cdr3_nt: TGTGCCAGCAGCTTACGGAATTCACCCCTCCACTTT; cdr3_aa: CASSLRNSPLHF
clone_size: -; v_call: TRBV30; j_call: TRBJ2-5; d_call: TRBD1; cdr3_nt: TGTGCCTGGAGTCCGGGACAGGGAAGGTGGGAGACCCAGTACTTC; cdr3_aa: CAWSPGQGRWETQYF
clone_size: -; v_call: TRBV28; j_call: TRBJ2-1; d_call: -; cdr3_nt: TGTGCCACCAAACTACGGTGGACAGTAACCTCCTACAATGAGCAGTTCTTC; cdr3_aa: CATKLRWTVTSYNEQFF
clone_size: -; v_call: TRBV7-9; j_call: TRBJ2-5; d_call: -; cdr3_nt: TGTGCCAGCAGCTGGACTACCGAGTTACTCCAAGAGACCCAGTACTTC; cdr3_aa: CASSWTTELLQETQYF
clone_size: -; v_call: TRBV5-1; j_call: TRBJ2-3; d_call: -; cdr3_nt: TGCGCCAGCAGCTTGGGGGTAGCGGAACGCACAGATACGCAGTATTTT; cdr3_aa: CASSLGVAERTDTQYF
clone_size: -; v_call: TRBV25-1; j_call: TRBJ1-2; d_call: TRBD1; cdr3_nt: TGTGCCAGCAGTGACCCGACAGGGGGTACAGCTAACTATGGCTACACCTTC; cdr3_aa: CASSDPTGGTANYGYTF
clone_size: few; v_call: TRBV4-1; j_call: TRBJ2-7; d_call: TRBD2; cdr3_nt: TGCGCCAGCAGCCAGGGAGGGGTCTCCTACGAGCAGTACTTC; cdr3_aa: CASSQGGVSYEQYF
clone_size: -; v_call: TRBV9; j_call: TRBJ2-1; d_call: TRBD2; cdr3_nt: TGTGCCAGCAGCGACGGACTAGCGGTTTACAATGAGCAGTTCTTC; cdr3_aa: CASSDGLAVYNEQFF
clone_size: few; v_call: TRBV28; j_call: TRBJ2-5; d_call: TRBD1; cdr3_nt: TGTGCCAGCAGTTTATACGGGGGACAGGGGACCCAGTACTTC; cdr3_aa: CASSLYGGQGTQYF
clone_size: -; v_call: TRBV5-6; j_call: TRBJ2-5; d_call: TRBD2; cdr3_nt: TGTGCCAGCAGCTTGGTGGTTCTAGCGGGAACAGAGACCCAGTACTTC; cdr3_aa: CASSLVVLAGTETQYF
clone_size: -; v_call: TRBV28; j_call: TRBJ1-2; d_call: -; cdr3_nt: TGTGCCAGCAGTTTGGCAGGGAACTATGGCTACACCTTC; cdr3_aa: CASSLAGNYGYTF
clone_size: -; v_call: TRBV11-2; j_call: TRBJ2-1; d_call: -; cdr3_nt: TGTGCCAGCACTTCCCTCGGGCAAGGGGAAAATGAGCAGTTCTTC; cdr3_aa: CASTSLGQGENEQFF
clone_size: once; v_call: TRBV19; j_call: TRBJ1-5; d_call: -; cdr3_nt: TGTGCCAGTAGTATCATATGGGGGGGGAGCAATCAGCCCCAGCATTTT; cdr3_aa: CASSIIWGGSNQPQHF
clone_size: -; v_call: TRBV2; j_call: TRBJ1-2; d_call: TRBD1; cdr3_nt: TGTGCCAGCAGTGAATTCCACGGGACAGGGGTAAGGCGTGGCTACACCTTC; cdr3_aa: CASSEFHGTGVRRGYTF
clone_size: -; v_call: TRBV25-1; j_call: TRBJ1-4; d_call: -; cdr3_nt: TGTGCCAGCAGTCCGCAGGGAGGGGAAAAACTGTTTTTT; cdr3_aa: CASSPQGGEKLFF
clone_size: -; v_call: TRBV6-5; j_call: TRBJ2-2; d_call: -; cdr3_nt: TGTGCCAGCAGTTACTCGACCAGCGGCTCCGGGGAGCTGTTTTTT; cdr3_aa: CASSYSTSGSGELFF
clone_size: once; v_call: TRBV27; j_call: TRBJ1-5; d_call: -; cdr3_nt: TGTGCCAGCGCAGGAGGGCGCGGACAGCCCCAGCATTTT; cdr3_aa: CASAGGRGQPQHF
clone_size: -; v_call: TRBV7-2; j_call: TRBJ1-1; d_call: -; cdr3_nt: TGTGCCAGCAGCTTATCGACAGTGAACACTGAAGCTTTCTTT; cdr3_aa: CASSLSTVNTEAFF
clone_size: -; v_call: TRBV19; j_call: TRBJ2-1; d_call: -; cdr3_nt: TGTGCCAGTACGGGCGGCGGGGTCTACAATGAGCAGTTCTTC; cdr3_aa: CASTGGGVYNEQFF
clone_size: few; v_call: TRBV10-1; j_call: TRBJ1-2; d_call: -; cdr3_nt: TGCGCCAGCAGTCCGGACAGAGACTATGGCTACACCTTC; cdr3_aa: CASSPDRDYGYTF
clone_size: -; v_call: TRBV19; j_call: TRBJ2-7; d_call: -; cdr3_nt: TGTGCCAGTAGTCCTTTTGACAGGTCTGACTACGAGCAGTACTTC; cdr3_aa: CASSPFDRSDYEQYF
clone_size: -; v_call: TRBV5-6; j_call: TRBJ1-6; d_call: -; cdr3_nt: TGTGCCAGCAGGACAGCTTCAGCGAATTCACCCCTCCACTTT; cdr3_aa: CASRTASANSPLHF
clone_size: -; v_call: TRBV6-6; j_call: TRBJ2-2; d_call: TRBD2; cdr3_nt: TGTGCCAGCTACAATTTAGCGGGAGGGGGCGGGGAGCTGTTTTTT; cdr3_aa: CASYNLAGGGGELFF
clone_size: -; v_call: TRBV7-6; j_call: TRBJ2-1; d_call: -; cdr3_nt: TGTGCCAGCAGCATCCGGGTCTCCAATGAGCAGTTCTTC; cdr3_aa: CASSIRVSNEQFF